One sample yielded the 21 T cell receptor beta chains listed below, sequenced in a study of Graves' ophthalmopathy and Graves' hyperthyroidism. Amplification targeted the TCR beta CDR3 regions, with RNA transcripts as the source material. First-round RT-PCR employed HTBI primers, with a second-round multiplex PCR after it. A single record per CDR3 protein comes from TCRdb applying MiXCR to the multiplex PCR reads. Counted here are approximately 700,000 distinct CDR3 sequences, roughly 41% occurring once; the ten biggest clones make up around 3.3%. The sample consisted of peripheral blood. The receptors come from an adult man with Graves' ophthalmopathy.

The chain combines TRBV2 with TRBJ1-2; the D gene is possibly TRBD1 (5 bases). The CDR3 sequence is 14 residues long. Germline loops: CDR1 SNHLY, CDR2 FYNNEI. Trimming removed 5 bases at V and 8 bases at J, with 18 bases between. The CDR3 DNA is TGTGCCAGCAGTTTATCAGGGCCAGACGCCGGCTACACCTTC. Translation gives CASSLSGPDAGYTF.

The chain recombines TRBV10-3 with TRBJ2-5, with TRBD1 matching 10 bases. The CDR3 is 14 residues long. The V segment lost 7 bases and the J segment 5 bases; nucleotides outside the gene matches: 7. Germline CDR1 and CDR2: ENHRY and SYGVKD. The chain's CDR3 is CAIITRDRGETQYF. The CDR3, as DNA: TGTGCCATCATAACCCGGGACAGGGGCGAGACCCAGTACTTC.

This clonotype occurred once. V gene TRBV10-3 combines with J gene TRBJ1-2; no reliable D call. Germline V gives CDR1 ENHRY, CDR2 SYGVKD. V dropped 4 bases and J dropped 2 bases, with 8 bases sitting between them. The CDR3 has 13 amino acids. In DNA, the CDR3 is TGTGCCATCAGTGCGGGGAACAACTATGGCTACACCTTC. This translates into CAISAGNNYGYTF.

CDR3 in amino acids: CASSLGGPLETQYF. In DNA, the CDR3 is TGTGCCAGCAGCCTGGGGGGGCCACTGGAGACCCAGTACTTC. This chain joins TRBV9 and TRBJ2-5; tentatively, D is TRBD2 (7 bases). Trimming shortened V by 4 bases and J by 5 bases, and 15 bases separated the two germline ends. This CDR3 comprises 14 residues. From germline, CDR1 is SGDLS and CDR2 YYNGEE.

Ten or more counts support this clonotype. This rearrangement joins TRBV29-1 to TRBJ2-7; no definite D call. The CDR3 covers 13 residues. Trimming left V 4 bases short and J 2 bases short, with 12 bases between. The germline V gene encodes CDR1 SQVTM and CDR2 ANQGSEA. CDR3 sequence reads: CSVVGRSAYEQYF. CDR3 DNA sequence: TGCAGCGTTGTTGGCAGGTCAGCCTACGAGCAGTACTTC.

This clonotype was seen repeatedly, ten times or more. This chain joins TRBV15 and TRBJ1-5; D uncertain. CDR1 and CDR2 (germline): LNHNV, YYDKDF (reference sequence). This CDR3 is built from 17 residues. The V and J ends lost 0 bases and 0 bases respectively, with 12 bases between them. CDR3 sequence: CATSRDLADYSNQPQHF. The DNA of the CDR3 is TGTGCCACCAGCAGAGATCTTGCAGACTATAGCAATCAGCCCCAGCATTTT. Together with reference TRBV15 and TRBJ1-5, the CDR3 gives the full variable domain: DAMVIQNPRYQVTQFGKPVTLSCSQTLNHNVMYWYQQKSSQAPKLLFHYYDKDFNNEADTPDNFQSRRPNTSFCFLDIRSPGLGDTAMYLCATSRDLADYSNQPQHFGDGTRLSIL.

This clonotype has just a few counts. This chain links TRBV4-3 with TRBJ1-5, with 10 bases identical to TRBD1. Per germline, CDR1 LGHNA and CDR2 YSLEER. After removal of 3 bases from V and 6 bases from J, the junction contained 17 bases not matched to a gene. This CDR3 spans 19 amino acids. CDR3 nucleotide sequence: TGCGCCAGCAGCCATGCCCGGGACAGGGGAAGGTTTTCGGCTCAGCCCCAGCATTTT. It encodes CASSHARDRGRFSAQPQHF.

Worth noting for this clonotype: Because the CDR3 is missing its conserved closing phenylalanine or tryptophan, this is likely a read error. This rearrangement joins TRBV7-2 to TRBJ2-5; 13 bases align to TRBD2. In germline, CDR1 is SGHTA, CDR2 FQGNSA. J lost 2 bases, V lost 4 bases, and 19 bases had no gene match. CDR3 length equals 21 residues. Here the CDR3 reads CASSSLGRLAGGRMLQETQYV. CDR3 DNA: TGTGCCAGCAGCTCGCTTGGGCGACTAGCGGGGGGCCGGATGCTTCAAGAGACCCAGTACGTC.

The chain couples TRBV11-3 to TRBJ1-1, with 9 bases fitting TRBD1. Germline V gene lookup returns CDR1 SGHNT and CDR2 YENEEA. The CDR3 is 13 residues long. Germline trimming cut 3 bases from V and 6 bases from J; bases unmatched to any gene: 2. In DNA, the CDR3 is TGTGCCAGCAGCTTGGGACAGGGACCTGAAGCTTTCTTT. It codes for CASSLGQGPEAFF.

The sample holds many counts of this clonotype. This rearrangement joins TRBV9 to TRBJ1-4; TRBD1 matches at 9 bases. The germline CDR1 and CDR2 sequences are SGDLS and YYNGEE. The CDR3 sequence is 14 residues long. V lost 3 bases to trimming and J lost 8 bases; unmatched junction nucleotides: 5. The chain's CDR3 is CASSEQGAGEKLFF. Here the CDR3 DNA reads TGTGCCAGCAGCGAACAGGGGGCAGGCGAAAAACTGTTTTTT.

This clonotype was seen ten or more times. The chain combines TRBV19 with TRBJ2-2; TRBD1 matches 7 bases. CDR3 length: 13 residues. Germline CDR1 LNHDA, CDR2 SQIVND (reference sequence). V lost 4 bases, J lost 7 bases, and 3 bases stayed unmatched. CDR3 region: CASSRQGHGELFF. CDR3 DNA sequence: TGTGCCAGTAGTAGACAGGGTCACGGGGAGCTGTTTTTT.

Concerning this clonotype itself: A much larger clone lies one base from this, so it may be a read error. The V gene is TRBV15, the J gene TRBJ2-5; no reliable D call. Germline V CDR1 and CDR2: LNHNV, YYDKDF (reference sequence). The CDR3 has 12 residues. The CDR3 loop is CAISRRKETQYF. CDR3 nucleotide sequence: TGTGCCATCAGCAGACGGAAGGAGACCCAGTACTTC.

The CDR3 sequence is CASRTTSPYGSHGYTF. In DNA, the CDR3 is TGTGCCAGCAGGACGACTAGTCCGTATGGGTCCCATGGCTACACCTTC. The chain combines TRBV12-3 or TRBV12-4 with TRBJ1-2; D remains unclear. This CDR3 comprises 16 residues. The V end lost 6 bases, the J end lost 6 bases, and 23 bases lay between the germline ends.

This clonotype was seen ten or more times. This chain connects TRBV7-2 to TRBJ2-7, with TRBD2 identical over 10 bases. Germline V CDR1 and CDR2: SGHTA, FQGNSA. J gave up 3 bases and V 5 bases, and 7 bases lay outside the gene matches. The CDR3 length is 15 residues. The CDR3 bases are TGTGCCAGCAGCCAATCTAGCGGGGGTAACTACGAGCAGTACTTC. Translated: CASSQSSGGNYEQYF.

V usage is TRBV20-1 and J usage is TRBJ1-1, with 8 nucleotides matching TRBD1. Germline CDR1 and CDR2: DFQATT and SNEGSKA (reference sequence). The CDR3 is 15 amino acids. Trimming at V came to 0 bases and at J to 10 bases, leaving 13 bases not matched to a gene. Here the CDR3 reads CSARDPGQEGERAFF. The CDR3 coding sequence is TGCAGTGCTAGAGACCCGGGACAGGAAGGGGAAAGAGCTTTCTTT.

This clonotype was recorded many times. The chain couples TRBV19 to TRBJ1-5; no clear D. Germline CDR1 and CDR2: LNHDA and SQIVND (reference sequence). With 5 bases removed from V and 6 bases from J, the gap between germline ends came to 14 bases. The CDR3 consists of 14 residues. CDR3 nucleotide sequence: TGTGCCAGTAGTTCCATCCCGGGTATTCAGCCCCAGCATTTT. Its protein product is CASSSIPGIQPQHF.

This clonotype appeared many times. The chain carries TRBV5-1 and TRBJ1-4; 8 bases are shared with TRBD1. Trimming took 4 bases from V and 4 from J; bases not matched to a gene: 3. This CDR3 is 14 amino acids long. Germline-derived CDR1 and CDR2 are SGHRS and YFSETQ. The CDR3 DNA sequence: TGCGCCAGCAGCCAAGGACAGGGTAATGAAAAACTGTTTTTT. The encoded protein is CASSQGQGNEKLFF.

The chain uses TRBV6-9 and TRBJ2-7, with 7 bases that match TRBD1. V was pared by 5 bases and J by 3 bases, with 10 bases of the junction left unmatched. Germline V CDR1 and CDR2: MNHGY, SVAAGI. The CDR3 runs to 15 residues. For the CDR3, the DNA is TGTGCCAGCAGTGAATTCCGACAGGGATTCTACGAGCAGTACTTC. Its translation: CASSEFRQGFYEQYF.

In this sample, this clonotype turned up a few times. The J gene is TRBJ1-2, the V gene TRBV9, with TRBD1 matching over 7 bases. The trim removed 4 bases at V and 8 bases at J, leaving 8 bases unmatched. The CDR3 runs to 13 residues. Germline V CDR1 and CDR2: SGDLS, YYNGEE. The CDR3 nucleotides are TGTGCCAGCAGCAGGGACAGCATGTGGGGCTACACCTTC. Encoded protein: CASSRDSMWGYTF. Drawing the rest from reference TRBV9 and TRBJ1-2, the complete variable domain is DSGVTQTPKHLITATGQRVTLRCSPRSGDLSVYWYQQSLDQGLQFLIQYYNGEERAKGNILERFSAQQFPDLHSELNLSSLELGDSALYFCASSRDSMWGYTFGSGTRLTVV.

At least ten counts were recorded for this clonotype. The V gene is TRBV7-9, the J gene TRBJ2-6; D is perhaps TRBD1 or TRBD2 (5 bases each). V lost 1 base, J lost 2 bases, and 15 bases lay in between. Germline CDR1 is SEHNR and CDR2 is FQNEAQ (reference sequence). This CDR3 comprises 18 residues. CDR3 coding DNA: TGTGCCAGCAGCTTAGTGAGGGGCCCCATCCCTGGGGCCAACGTCCTGACTTTC. Translation: CASSLVRGPIPGANVLTF.

For this clonotype: A clone one base away is much larger, so this may be a read error. The chain carries TRBV7-2 and TRBJ2-7; D possibly corresponds to TRBD1 (6 bases). The CDR3 extends over 13 amino acids. Trimming removed 5 bases from V and 2 bases from J, with 10 bases in between. Germline V gives CDR1 SGHTA, CDR2 FQGNSA. The chain's CDR3 is CASSGGRPYEQYF. The CDR3 bases are TGTGCCAGCAGCGGGGGCAGGCCCTACGAGCAGTACTTC.